The sequence of this T cell receptor (beta chain) was determined in a study of human T cells and chemical hapten exposure. Study overall: Sensitization employed 2% DPC on roughly 2 cm by roughly 2 cm of upper inner arm skin. After 6 days, upper back 0.01% DPC patch tests were scored. General study findings and limits: The study found that DPC sensitization did not change TCRs above 1 in 1000 frequency.

It was the library that attached unique molecular identifiers to individual cDNA molecules. One entry per CDR3 protein results from TCRdb running MiXCR on the RACE reads. Found here are about 380,000 distinct CDR3 sequences, just under 6.5% of them singletons; the top ten hold around 5.6%. Time point here: patch test 2, 6 weeks after DPC sensitization. Specified treatment: therapeutic diphenylcyclopropenone sensitization with weekly scalp DPC. In the case of this clonotype: Its cognate antigen is unknown.

The CDR3 extends over 13 amino acids. Trimming cost V 9 bases and J 1 base, with 13 bases left between them. In germline, CDR1 is SNHLY, CDR2 FYNNEI. The receptor's source is a woman aged 18 to 35 with alopecia areata. Some clones in this sample may be carry-over from other donors' samples. The chain recombines TRBV2 with TRBJ2-7; D tentatively reads TRBD1 or TRBD2 (5 bases each). The sequencing used whole blood, collected in connection with sensitization to the hapten diphenylcyclopropenone (DPC). The CDR3 nucleotides are TGTGCCAGTCTCCGGGACGCATCCTACGAGCAGTACTTC. Residues: CASLRDASYEQYF. Using reference TRBV2 and TRBJ2-7 for the parts outside the CDR3, the full variable domain is EPEVTQTPSHQVTQMGQEVILRCVPISNHLYFYWYRQILGQKVEFLVSFYNNEISEKSEIFDDQFSVERPDGSNFTLKIRSTKLEDSAMYFCASLRDASYEQYFGPGTRLTVT.